These T cell receptor beta chains were read from a single sample in a study of graft-versus-host responses after intestinal transplantation. No cognate antigen is known for these TCRs. Sequencing used immunoSEQ multiplex PCR; TCRdb keeps in-frame clones, though not all of them. Of some 120,000 clones detected, 90% appear once; the ten largest clones hold roughly 0.17%. The starting material was unstimulated CD4+ T cells sorted from spleen or lymph node cells, obtained before intestinal transplant. The source of these receptors is a human donor who received an intestinal transplant. Both conserved end residues are part of each CDR3. The order of the fields is V gene, clone size, J gene, CDR3 protein. Not every row has a clone size; where given, it reads once, few, many or a size class.

v_gene: TRBV6-4
abundance: -
j_gene: TRBJ2-3
CDR3aa: CASSVTISTDTQYF

v_gene: TRBV6-6
abundance: -
j_gene: TRBJ1-2
CDR3aa: CASSTGVLYGYTF

v_gene: TRBV15
abundance: -
j_gene: TRBJ1-2
CDR3aa: CATSPQQGRVYGYTF

v_gene: TRBV2
abundance: -
j_gene: TRBJ2-2
CDR3aa: CASRPDRSTGELFF

v_gene: TRBV10-3
abundance: once
j_gene: TRBJ1-6
CDR3aa: CAISEPDFGQQNNSPLHF

v_gene: TRBV15
abundance: -
j_gene: TRBJ2-1
CDR3aa: CATSRGGADEQFF

v_gene: TRBV4-3
abundance: -
j_gene: TRBJ1-2
CDR3aa: CASSQDPDRQYGYTF

v_gene: TRBV28
abundance: -
j_gene: TRBJ1-1
CDR3aa: CASSLSGNEAFF

v_gene: TRBV25-1
abundance: -
j_gene: TRBJ1-1
CDR3aa: CASSFHREGTEAFF

v_gene: TRBV7-2
abundance: -
j_gene: TRBJ2-1
CDR3aa: CASSLRGGATYNEQFF

v_gene: TRBV19
abundance: -
j_gene: TRBJ1-4
CDR3aa: CASSIDLSGTGGGNEKLFF

v_gene: TRBV18
abundance: -
j_gene: TRBJ1-4
CDR3aa: CATLDRTNEKLFF

v_gene: TRBV20-1
abundance: -
j_gene: TRBJ1-2
CDR3aa: CSAGTSYGYTF

v_gene: TRBV19
abundance: -
j_gene: TRBJ2-7
CDR3aa: CASSISGTGGSYEQYF

v_gene: TRBV10-2
abundance: -
j_gene: TRBJ2-7
CDR3aa: CASSELGTIGAYEQYF

v_gene: TRBV11-3
abundance: -
j_gene: TRBJ1-5
CDR3aa: CASSLGSDRHNQPQHF

v_gene: TRBV14
abundance: -
j_gene: TRBJ2-7
CDR3aa: CASSPTKGGKLYEQYF

v_gene: TRBV29-1
abundance: -
j_gene: TRBJ2-5
CDR3aa: CSVGLAGYQETQYF

v_gene: TRBV11-2
abundance: once
j_gene: TRBJ2-3
CDR3aa: CASNNGELVDTQYF

v_gene: TRBV28
abundance: -
j_gene: TRBJ2-5
CDR3aa: CASSSSGTSGRRGTQYF

v_gene: TRBV11-2
abundance: -
j_gene: TRBJ1-6
CDR3aa: CASSFVQGYSPLHF

v_gene: TRBV5-1
abundance: -
j_gene: TRBJ2-2
CDR3aa: CASSSLAGANTGELFF

v_gene: TRBV19
abundance: -
j_gene: TRBJ1-2
CDR3aa: CASNQGYDGYTF

v_gene: TRBV27
abundance: once
j_gene: TRBJ2-3
CDR3aa: CASSLSGGITDTQYF

v_gene: TRBV6-1
abundance: -
j_gene: TRBJ2-3
CDR3aa: CASSETVTQYF

v_gene: TRBV10-2
abundance: -
j_gene: TRBJ2-1
CDR3aa: CASAAGAFNEQFF

v_gene: TRBV28
abundance: -
j_gene: TRBJ1-2
CDR3aa: CASNSLYGYTF

v_gene: TRBV4-3
abundance: -
j_gene: TRBJ2-2
CDR3aa: CASSQVWPDTGELFF

v_gene: TRBV6-1
abundance: -
j_gene: TRBJ2-3
CDR3aa: CASSEGGLAGSPYGQYF

v_gene: TRBV11-2
abundance: -
j_gene: TRBJ1-1
CDR3aa: CASSAWGAEAFF

v_gene: TRBV5-1
abundance: -
j_gene: -
CDR3aa: CASSLAFEGFAYEQYF

v_gene: TRBV6-1
abundance: -
j_gene: TRBJ1-2
CDR3aa: CASSEDRAYGYTF

v_gene: TRBV7-9
abundance: -
j_gene: TRBJ1-1
CDR3aa: CASRKDTTTMNTEAFF

v_gene: TRBV2
abundance: -
j_gene: TRBJ2-2
CDR3aa: CASSFLAGALFGELFF

v_gene: TRBV9
abundance: -
j_gene: TRBJ1-4
CDR3aa: CASSVGWGAGEKLFF

v_gene: TRBV28
abundance: -
j_gene: TRBJ1-1
CDR3aa: CASRSRTLNTEAFF

v_gene: TRBV13
abundance: -
j_gene: TRBJ2-3
CDR3aa: CASSLVASGATDTQYF

v_gene: TRBV10-3
abundance: -
j_gene: TRBJ2-1
CDR3aa: CAISGGGTSEYEQFF

v_gene: TRBV7-9
abundance: once
j_gene: TRBJ2-2
CDR3aa: CASSRRMSGRADWTGELFF

v_gene: TRBV6-5
abundance: -
j_gene: TRBJ1-2
CDR3aa: CASRPTGGGGYTF

v_gene: TRBV7-3
abundance: -
j_gene: TRBJ2-7
CDR3aa: CASSSRGGSYEQYF

v_gene: TRBV2
abundance: -
j_gene: TRBJ2-7
CDR3aa: CASSETPGQYF

v_gene: TRBV4-1
abundance: few
j_gene: TRBJ2-7
CDR3aa: CASSQDIRVAGPQEQYF

v_gene: TRBV5-1
abundance: -
j_gene: TRBJ1-3
CDR3aa: CASSLYGTAYSGNTIYF

v_gene: TRBV6-5
abundance: -
j_gene: TRBJ1-6
CDR3aa: CASRAGYGSPLHF

v_gene: TRBV10-2
abundance: -
j_gene: TRBJ1-6
CDR3aa: CASSEGPGVVNSPLHF

v_gene: TRBV10-2
abundance: -
j_gene: TRBJ2-3
CDR3aa: CASSEGADTQYF

v_gene: TRBV19
abundance: -
j_gene: TRBJ1-2
CDR3aa: CASSVRTGGYGYTF